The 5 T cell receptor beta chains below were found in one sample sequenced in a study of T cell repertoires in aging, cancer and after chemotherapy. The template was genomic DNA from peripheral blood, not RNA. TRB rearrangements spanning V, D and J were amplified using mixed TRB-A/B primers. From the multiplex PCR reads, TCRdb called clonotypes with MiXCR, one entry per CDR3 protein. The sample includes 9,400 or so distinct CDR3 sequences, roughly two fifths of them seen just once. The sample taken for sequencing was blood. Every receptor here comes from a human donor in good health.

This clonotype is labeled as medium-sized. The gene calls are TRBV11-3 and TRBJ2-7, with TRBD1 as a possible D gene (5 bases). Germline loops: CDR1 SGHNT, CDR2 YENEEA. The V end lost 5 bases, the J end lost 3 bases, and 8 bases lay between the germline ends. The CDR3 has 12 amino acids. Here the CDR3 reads CASSPDSYEQYF. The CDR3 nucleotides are TGTGCCAGCAGCCCCGACAGCTACGAGCAGTACTTC.

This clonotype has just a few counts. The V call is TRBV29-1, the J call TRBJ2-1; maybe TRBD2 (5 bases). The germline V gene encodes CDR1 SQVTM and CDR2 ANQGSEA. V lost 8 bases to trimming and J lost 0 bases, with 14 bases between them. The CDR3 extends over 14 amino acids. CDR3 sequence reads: CSLIGESSYNEQFF. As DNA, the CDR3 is TGCAGCCTAATCGGGGAGAGCTCCTACAATGAGCAGTTCTTC.

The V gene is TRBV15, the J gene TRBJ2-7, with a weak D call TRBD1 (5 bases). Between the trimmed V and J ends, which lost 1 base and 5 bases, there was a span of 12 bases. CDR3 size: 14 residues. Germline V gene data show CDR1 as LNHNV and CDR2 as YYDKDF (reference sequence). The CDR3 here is CATSRVGVVHEQYF. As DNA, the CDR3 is TGTGCCACCAGCAGAGTAGGGGTAGTTCACGAGCAGTACTTC.

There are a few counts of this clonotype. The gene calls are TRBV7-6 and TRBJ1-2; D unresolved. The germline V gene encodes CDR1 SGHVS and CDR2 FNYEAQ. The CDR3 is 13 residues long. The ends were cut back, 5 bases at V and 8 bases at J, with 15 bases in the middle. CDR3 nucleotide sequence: TGTGCCAGCAGCGAATCTATGCTATGGGGCTACACCTTC. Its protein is CASSESMLWGYTF.

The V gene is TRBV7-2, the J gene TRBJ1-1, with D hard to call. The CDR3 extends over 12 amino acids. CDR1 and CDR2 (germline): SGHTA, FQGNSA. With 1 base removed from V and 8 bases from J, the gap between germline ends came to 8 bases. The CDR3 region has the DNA TGTGCCAGCAGCTTAGACGGCCAAGAAGCTTTCTTT. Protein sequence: CASSLDGQEAFF.